The 26 T cell receptor beta chains listed next were all sequenced from one sample in a study of T-cell memory formation after mild COVID-19. TCRdb itself ran the 5' RACE reads through MiXCR, one entry per CDR3 protein. The sample consists of about 350,000 distinct CDR3 sequences, roughly 15% of them appearing once. Input material: PBMCs or a T cell subset sorted from them (not recorded which). The origin of the receptors is a man between 18 and 29 years old who had mild COVID-19 (a few samples of this study predate the infection). Cell type and time point are not known.

This chain uses TRBV18 with TRBJ1-1; 7 bases match TRBD1. The germline V gene has CDR1 KGHSH and CDR2 LQKENI. The CDR3 contains 16 residues. V lost 1 base and J lost 0; bases outside the gene matches: 5. CDR3 protein: CASSPRQGELNTEAFF. The CDR3 DNA is TGTGCCAGCTCACCACGGCAGGGGGAACTGAACACTGAAGCTTTCTTT.

This clonotype was found a few times. This CDR3 is CASARSGVDTQYF. CDR3 nucleotides: TGTGCCAGCGCCCGCTCAGGAGTAGATACGCAGTATTTT. This sequence joins TRBV6-5 and TRBJ2-3, with D uncertain. The CDR3 totals 13 residues. V was pared by 8 bases and J by 5 bases, with 14 bases between. Germline CDR1 is MNHEY and CDR2 is SVGAGI.

This chain joins TRBV28 and TRBJ1-5, with D maybe TRBD1 (5 bases). Germline CDR1 and CDR2: MDHEN and SYDVKM. Trimming shortened V by 6 bases and J by 1 base, and 16 bases separated the two germline ends. The CDR3 sequence is 16 residues long. The CDR3 DNA follows: TGTGCCAGCAGCGATCAGGGAGTTGGGAGCAATCAGCCCCAGCATTTT. Protein: CASSDQGVGSNQPQHF. The full variable domain, rest sourced from reference TRBV28 and TRBJ1-5, is DVKVTQSSRYLVKRTGEKVFLECVQDMDHENMFWYRQDPGLGLRLIYFSYDVKMKEKGDIPEGYSVSREKKERFSLILESASTNQTSMYLCASSDQGVGSNQPQHFGDGTRLSIL.

This clonotype showed up just a few times. The rearrangement links TRBV6-4 to TRBJ2-1; the match to TRBD2 covers 12 bases. CDR1 and CDR2 (germline): MRHNA, SNTAGT. V lost 3 bases, J lost 5 bases, and 5 bases stayed unmatched. The CDR3 is 16 amino acids. The CDR3 DNA reads as TGTGCCAGCAGTGAATCTAGCGGGGGGGCAAACAATGAGCAGTTCTTC. This gives the protein CASSESSGGANNEQFF.

The V gene is TRBV2, the J gene TRBJ2-3; unclear D gene. V gave up 2 bases and J gave up 4 bases, with 16 bases separating them. Germline CDR1 and CDR2: SNHLY and FYNNEI. The CDR3 loop spans 16 amino acids. CDR3 region: CASSERSLLGADTQYF. Written as DNA, the CDR3 is TGTGCCAGCAGTGAAAGGAGTCTTCTTGGGGCAGATACGCAGTATTTT.

The genes are TRBV29-1 and TRBJ1-4; D is perhaps TRBD1 (5 bases). Germline V lookup: CDR1 SQVTM, CDR2 ANQGSEA. Deletions cut 4 bases from V and 7 bases from J, with 16 bases between. The CDR3 has 14 amino acids. CDR3 nucleotide sequence: TGCAGCGTTGTTTTTCAGGGTCTGGCTGAAAAACTGTTTTTT. Amino acid sequence: CSVVFQGLAEKLFF.

In its sample, this clonotype was seen a few times. The chain links TRBV4-3 to TRBJ2-1; the D gene is possibly TRBD1 (6 bases). V was clipped by 4 bases and J by 4 bases, with 20 bases between them. CDR3 length equals 17 residues. Germline V gives CDR1 LGHNA, CDR2 YSLEER. CDR3 loop: CASSRRGSPLSYNEQFF. The CDR3 nucleotides read TGCGCCAGCAGCCGAAGGGGGAGTCCCTTAAGTTACAATGAGCAGTTCTTC.

The J gene is TRBJ1-2, the V gene TRBV20-1; D gene unclear. There are 14 residues in the CDR3. Trimming took 3 bases from V and 2 from J, leaving 13 bases between them. Germline V lookup: CDR1 DFQATT, CDR2 SNEGSKA (reference sequence). The chain's CDR3 is CSASLEGSNYGYTF. CDR3 coding DNA: TGCAGTGCTAGTCTCGAGGGATCCAACTATGGCTACACCTTC.

This chain links TRBV7-9 with TRBJ1-1; D is unclear. The CDR3 sequence is 16 residues long. The germline V and J ends were trimmed by 0 bases and 5 bases, with 16 bases remaining between them. Germline loops: CDR1 SEHNR, CDR2 FQNEAQ (reference sequence). The CDR3 spells CASSLAAWAMGTEAFF. Here the CDR3 DNA reads TGTGCCAGCAGCTTAGCGGCCTGGGCCATGGGTACTGAAGCTTTCTTT. The complete variable domain, with remaining parts taken from reference TRBV7-9 and TRBJ1-1, reads DTGVSQNPRHKITKRGQNVTFRCDPISEHNRLYWYRQTLGQGPEFLTYFQNEAQLEKSRLLSDRFSAERPKGSFSTLEIQRTEQGDSAMYLCASSLAAWAMGTEAFFGQGTRLTVV.

This clonotype was counted between two and nine times. J is TRBJ2-7 and V is TRBV5-6; no clear D gene. With 3 bases removed from V and 0 bases from J, the gap between germline ends came to 4 bases. Germline V gives CDR1 SGHDT, CDR2 YYEEEE. The CDR3 covers 12 residues. CDR3 in DNA: TGTGCCAGCAGCTGGAGCTCCTACGAGCAGTACTTC. Its protein product is CASSWSSYEQYF.

This clonotype has a handful of counts. The chain employs TRBV4-1 and TRBJ2-7, with D perhaps TRBD2 (6 bases). CDR1 is MGHRA and CDR2 is YSYEKL in the germline V gene. CDR3 size: 13 residues. Trimming stripped 3 bases from V and 0 bases from J, with 6 bases between. This chain's CDR3 is CASSQRDSYEQYF. In DNA, the CDR3 is TGCGCCAGCAGCCAGCGGGACTCCTACGAGCAGTACTTC.

This clonotype has only a few counts. The chain employs TRBV25-1 and TRBJ2-1; a possible D gene is TRBD2 (6 bases). V lost 0 bases to trimming and J lost 11 bases, with 14 bases between them. This CDR3 is 14 amino acids long. The germline CDR1 and CDR2 sequences are MGHDK and SYGVNS. The chain's CDR3 is CASSEYPQGGQQFF. The CDR3 DNA reads TGTGCCAGCAGTGAATACCCCCAAGGAGGGCAGCAGTTCTTC.

This clonotype was seen a handful of times. This chain joins TRBV5-1 and TRBJ1-1; 8 bases line up with TRBD1. Germline trimming cut 4 bases from V and 3 bases from J; bases unmatched to any gene: 5. CDR3 length: 14 residues. Germline V gene lookup returns CDR1 SGHRS and CDR2 YFSETQ. In DNA form, the CDR3 reads TGCGCCAGCAGCCTGGGGACAGGTGACACTGAAGCTTTCTTT. This gives the protein CASSLGTGDTEAFF.

For the CDR3, the DNA is TGTGCCAGCAGCCGAGGGACGGACTCCTACGAGCAGTACGTC. It codes for CASSRGTDSYEQYV. The chain carries TRBV7-9 and TRBJ2-7; D could derive from TRBD1 or TRBD2 (5 bases each). The V and J ends lost 5 bases and 0 bases respectively, with 11 bases between them. The CDR3 is 14 amino acids. The germline V gene encodes CDR1 SEHNR and CDR2 FQNEAQ (reference sequence).

There are a few counts of this clonotype. The V and J genes are TRBV5-5 and TRBJ2-3; D is possibly TRBD2 (5 bases). CDR3 size: 15 residues. Trimming shortened V by 1 base and J by 1 base, and 10 bases separated the two germline ends. Germline lookup yields CDR1 SGHKS and CDR2 YYEKEE (reference sequence). DNA of the CDR3: TGTGCCAGCAGCTTGAATCCAGCGGGCACAGATACGCAGTATTTT. This translates into CASSLNPAGTDTQYF.

This chain uses TRBV5-6 with TRBJ2-7; maybe TRBD2 (6 bases). Germline V gene sequence: CDR1 SGHDT, CDR2 YYEEEE. CDR3 length equals 17 residues. Trimming took 4 bases from V and 0 from J, leaving 20 bases between them. The CDR3 is CASSQAGGPTNSYEQYF. The CDR3 bases are TGTGCCAGCAGCCAAGCGGGCGGACCGACCAACTCCTACGAGCAGTACTTC.

In this sample, this clonotype turned up many times. The rearrangement links TRBV7-7 to TRBJ2-5; D may be TRBD1 or TRBD2 (5 bases each). The CDR3 consists of 16 residues. Per the germline V gene, CDR1 is SSHAT and CDR2 is FNYEAQ (reference sequence). V lost 1 base and J 5 bases, leaving 17 bases between the germline ends. The CDR3 here is CASSLEVQGAGETQYF. The CDR3 DNA is TGTGCCAGCAGCTTAGAGGTGCAGGGTGCGGGTGAGACCCAGTACTTC.

V gene TRBV29-1 combines with J gene TRBJ2-1, with 12 bases aligning to TRBD1. V gave up 4 bases and J gave up 7 bases; unmatched junction bases: 8. Germline V gene sequence: CDR1 SQVTM, CDR2 ANQGSEA. The CDR3 length is 15 residues. Here the CDR3 DNA reads TGCAGCGTTGTGAGGGGACAGGGGGCTGCAAATGAGCAGTTCTTC. Protein: CSVVRGQGAANEQFF.

This clonotype was counted a few times. The J gene is TRBJ2-3, the V gene TRBV14; tentatively, D is TRBD1 (6 bases). The CDR3 is 19 amino acids. The germline V gene encodes CDR1 SGHDN and CDR2 FVKESK. V dropped 0 bases and J dropped 6 bases, with 25 bases sitting between them. This CDR3 is CASSQDRGRADRIGDTQYF. The CDR3, as DNA: TGTGCCAGCAGCCAAGATCGAGGCAGGGCCGACAGGATTGGGGATACGCAGTATTTT.

The chain joins TRBV5-6 to TRBJ2-5, with 7 bases matching TRBD1. This CDR3 is built from 15 residues. The germline V gene encodes CDR1 SGHDT and CDR2 YYEEEE. V gave up 2 bases and J gave up 5 bases; unmatched junction bases: 9. Written as DNA, the CDR3 is TGTGCCAGCAGCTTAACGAAGACAGGGCTTGAGACCCAGTACTTC. It encodes CASSLTKTGLETQYF.

This clonotype was picked up a small number of times. J is TRBJ2-3 and V is TRBV5-4; TRBD1 aligns across 10 bases. Germline CDR1 is SGHNT and CDR2 is YYREEE (reference sequence). This CDR3 is 15 amino acids long. The ends lost 4 bases at V and 5 bases at J; junction bases unmatched: 7. As DNA, the CDR3 is TGTGCCAGCAGCGGAACCGGGACAGGGGAAGATACGCAGTATTTT. It specifies CASSGTGTGEDTQYF.

The sample holds a few counts of this clonotype. The chain uses TRBV7-8 and TRBJ1-5; D is undetermined. Germline CDR1 SGHVS, CDR2 FQNEAQ. The CDR3 runs to 15 residues. V was clipped by 2 bases and J by 1 base, with 9 bases between them. The CDR3 coding sequence is TGTGCCAGCAGCTTATTTTCACAGAGCAATCAGCCCCAGCATTTT. Translation gives CASSLFSQSNQPQHF.

This rearrangement joins TRBV7-9 to TRBJ2-3; D unclear. The CDR3 is 15 amino acids. Germline assignment: CDR1 SEHNR and CDR2 FQNEAQ (reference sequence). The V end lost 5 bases, the J end lost 0 bases, and 12 bases lay between the germline ends. CDR3: CASSARWSSTDTQYF. The CDR3, as DNA: TGTGCCAGCAGCGCCAGGTGGTCTAGCACAGATACGCAGTATTTT. Complete variable domain (other parts from reference TRBV7-9 and TRBJ2-3): DTGVSQNPRHKITKRGQNVTFRCDPISEHNRLYWYRQTLGQGPEFLTYFQNEAQLEKSRLLSDRFSAERPKGSFSTLEIQRTEQGDSAMYLCASSARWSSTDTQYFGPGTRLTVL.

The chain employs TRBV28 and TRBJ1-4; TRBD1 matches at 9 bases. The germline CDR1 and CDR2 sequences are MDHEN and SYDVKM. This CDR3 spans 13 amino acids. The J segment lost 8 bases and the V segment lost 4 bases, leaving 2 bases of the junction unmatched. The CDR3 loop reads CASSYRGHEKLFF. CDR3 nucleotides: TGTGCCAGCAGTTACAGGGGGCACGAAAAACTGTTTTTT.

This clonotype was counted between two and nine times. The V call is TRBV29-1, the J call TRBJ2-3, with TRBD2 identical over 13 bases. This CDR3 spans 14 amino acids. CDR1 and CDR2 (germline): SQVTM, ANQGSEA. V lost 4 bases and J lost 7; bases outside the gene matches: 5. The CDR3 is CSVGPGLAGNTQYF. CDR3 sequence (DNA): TGCAGCGTTGGGCCGGGACTAGCGGGGAATACGCAGTATTTT.

The V and J genes are TRBV7-2 and TRBJ1-2, with D possibly being TRBD1 (5 bases). From germline, CDR1 is SGHTA and CDR2 FQGNSA. Trimming cost V 3 bases and J 1 base, with 12 bases left between them. The CDR3 is 15 amino acids. This chain's CDR3 is CASSFRDGVNYGYTF. CDR3 DNA sequence: TGTGCCAGCAGCTTCCGGGACGGAGTTAACTATGGCTACACCTTC.